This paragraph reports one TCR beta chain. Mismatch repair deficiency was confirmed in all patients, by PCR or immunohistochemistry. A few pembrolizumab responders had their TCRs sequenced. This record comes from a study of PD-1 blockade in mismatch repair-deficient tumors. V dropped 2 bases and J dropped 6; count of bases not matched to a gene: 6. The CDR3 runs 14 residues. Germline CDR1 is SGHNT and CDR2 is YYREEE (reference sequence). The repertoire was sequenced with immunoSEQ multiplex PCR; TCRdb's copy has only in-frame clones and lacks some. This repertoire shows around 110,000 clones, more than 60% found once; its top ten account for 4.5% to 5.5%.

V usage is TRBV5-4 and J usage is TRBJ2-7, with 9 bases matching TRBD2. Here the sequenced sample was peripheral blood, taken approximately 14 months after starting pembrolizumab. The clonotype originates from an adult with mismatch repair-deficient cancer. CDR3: CASSLGTSRGEQYF. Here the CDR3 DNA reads TGTGCCAGCAGCTTAGGGACTAGCCGGGGCGAGCAGTACTTC.